The 11 T cell receptor beta chains in this list originate from one sample, sequenced in a study of T cell responses to AZD1222 COVID-19 vaccine. The assay was immunoSEQ multiplex PCR, and TCRdb's table has in-frame clones only and misses some. The sample contains 35,000 to 55,000 clones, around four fifths of which appear only once. Source: peripheral blood, taken 28 days after the second dose of the MenACWY control vaccine. The receptors shown here come from an adult who received the MenACWY meningococcal vaccine as a control.

The V gene is TRBV6-4, the J gene TRBJ2-7, with D unresolved. This CDR3 is built from 13 residues. The germline V gene encodes CDR1 MRHNA and CDR2 SNTAGT. Trimming removed 4 bases from V and 7 bases from J, with 14 bases in between. CDR3 amino acids: CASSASPSREQYF. The CDR3 bases are TGTGCCAGCAGTGCCTCGCCCTCCAGGGAGCAGTACTTC.

A few counts support this clone. Other nucleotide sequences from this sample produce the same CDR3. The chain links TRBV10-2 to TRBJ1-1; 8 bases are a match to TRBD1. V was clipped by 6 bases and J by 4 bases; unmatched bases: 7. Germline V gene sequence: CDR1 WSHSY, CDR2 SAAADI. The CDR3 consists of 14 residues. The CDR3 region has the DNA TGCGCCAGCAGCCCCGGACAGGGCGGCACTGAAGCTTTCTTT. Its translation is CASSPGQGGTEAFF.

The rearrangement links TRBV29-1 to TRBJ1-3; possibly TRBD1 for D (6 bases). V was pared by 7 bases and J by 0 bases, with 7 bases between. The CDR3 runs to 12 residues. Germline V gene lookup returns CDR1 SQVTM and CDR2 ANQGSEA. The CDR3 DNA sequence: TGCAGCGGAGGGGGCTCTGGAAACACCATATATTTT. It specifies CSGGGSGNTIYF.

This clone was detected a few times. The chain combines TRBV6-5 with TRBJ1-5; 7 bases are shared with TRBD1. The junction had 4 bases not matched to a gene; V was cut back by 6 bases and J by 5 bases. Germline CDR1 reads MNHEY; CDR2 reads SVGAGI. The CDR3 is 13 amino acids. CDR3 protein: CASSITGDQPQHF. In DNA form, the CDR3 reads TGTGCCAGCAGCATAACAGGGGATCAGCCCCAGCATTTT.

The chain couples TRBV9 to TRBJ2-1; maybe TRBD2 (6 bases). The CDR3 consists of 15 residues. Germline V gene data show CDR1 as SGDLS and CDR2 as YYNGEE. Trimming left V 0 bases short and J 2 bases short, with 9 bases between. The CDR3 region is CASSVASDPYNEQFF. The CDR3 nucleotides are TGTGCCAGCAGCGTAGCTAGCGACCCCTACAATGAGCAGTTCTTC.

V gene TRBV19 combines with J gene TRBJ2-3; a weak D match, TRBD2 (6 bases). V lost 3 bases, J lost 5 bases, and 9 bases lay in between. CDR1 is LNHDA, CDR2 SQIVND, per germline (reference sequence). CDR3 size: 13 residues. The CDR3 DNA reads TGTGCCAGTAGTATTATGGGGGGAGATACGCAGTATTTT. It codes for CASSIMGGDTQYF.

The chain joins TRBV5-1 to TRBJ2-3; D possibly corresponds to TRBD2 (5 bases). The V end lost 0 bases, the J end lost 3 bases, and 14 bases lay between the germline ends. Germline V gene data show CDR1 as SGHRS and CDR2 as YFSETQ. There are 16 residues in the CDR3. The CDR3 DNA is TGCGCCAGCAGCTTGGGAGCTAGCTTAGGGACAGATACGCAGTATTTT. The encoded protein is CASSLGASLGTDTQYF.

The table lists this clone with a few counts. This chain connects TRBV6-5 to TRBJ1-1; D possibly corresponds to TRBD1 (6 bases). Germline CDR1 is MNHEY and CDR2 is SVGAGI. The CDR3 consists of 14 residues. Between the trimmed V and J ends, which lost 6 bases and 2 bases, there was a span of 13 bases. CDR3 in amino acids: CASRTQGGNTEAFF. CDR3 coding DNA: TGTGCCAGCAGAACCCAAGGGGGAAACACTGAAGCTTTCTTT.

This sequence joins TRBV29-1 and TRBJ2-1; 7 nucleotides agree with TRBD1. Germline CDR1 and CDR2: SQVTM and ANQGSEA. CDR3 length equals 12 residues. The V segment lost 6 bases and the J segment 16 bases; nucleotides outside the gene matches: 15. DNA of the CDR3: TGCAGCGTAATAGTCACAGGGGACGCATCTTTCTTC. Translating it yields CSVIVTGDASFF.

V gene TRBV5-1 combines with J gene TRBJ2-2; no clear D gene. Trimming shortened V by 4 bases and J by 3 bases, and 7 bases separated the two germline ends. CDR3 length equals 13 residues. Germline V gives CDR1 SGHRS, CDR2 YFSETQ. CDR3 coding DNA: TGCGCCAGCAGCCTAGAGGACACCGGGGAGCTGTTTTTT. It specifies CASSLEDTGELFF.

The gene calls are TRBV19 and TRBJ1-5; 8 nucleotides match TRBD1. The CDR3 is 17 amino acids. Germline lookup yields CDR1 LNHDA and CDR2 SQIVND (reference sequence). Unmatched junction bases numbered 17, after V lost 6 bases and J lost 7 bases. DNA of the CDR3: TGTGCCAGTAGCATATTCCCCGCAGGGGGCGTGGAGCAGCCCCAGCATTTT. Its translation is CASSIFPAGGVEQPQHF.